The 8 T cell receptor beta chains below come from one sample, sequenced in a study of technical replicates of blood from a handful of donors. Data came from immunoSEQ multiplex PCR; TCRdb stores just in-frame clones and leaves some out. The data show about 80,000 clones, with less than 98% seen just once and more than 0.15% held by the top ten. The sample was T cells isolated from PBMCs. These receptors all stem from a human donor in good health.

This chain joins TRBV15 and TRBJ2-5; 12 nucleotides match TRBD2. This CDR3 is built from 17 residues. J gave up 0 bases and V 1 base, and 3 bases lay outside the gene matches. Germline CDR1 LNHNV, CDR2 YYDKDF (reference sequence). DNA for the CDR3: TGTGCCACCAGCAGAGGCCTAGCGGGGGGGTACCAAGAGACCCAGTACTTC. It specifies CATSRGLAGGYQETQYF.

This rearrangement joins TRBV4-1 to TRBJ2-1, with TRBD2 matching 9 bases. The ends lost 1 base at V and 11 bases at J; junction bases unmatched: 6. Germline V gives CDR1 MGHRA, CDR2 YSYEKL. This CDR3 is 14 amino acids long. In DNA form, the CDR3 reads TGCGCCAGCAGCCAAGTAGGGGCGGGGGGGCAGCAGTTCTTC. Amino acids: CASSQVGAGGQQFF.

This clone was counted once. The rearrangement uses TRBV5-1 and TRBJ2-7, with no clear D. Trimming took 6 bases from V and 0 from J, leaving 16 bases between them. Germline V lookup: CDR1 SGHRS, CDR2 YFSETQ. The CDR3 consists of 15 residues. This CDR3 reads CASTPGTTRSYEQYF. CDR3 coding DNA: TGCGCCAGCACCCCTGGAACTACGCGCTCCTACGAGCAGTACTTC. Variable domain in full (rest from reference TRBV5-1 and TRBJ2-7): KAGVTQTPRYLIKTRGQQVTLSCSPISGHRSVSWYQQTPGQGLQFLFEYFSETQRNKGNFPGRFSGRQFSNSRSEMNVSTLELGDSALYLCASTPGTTRSYEQYFGPGTRLTVT.

The rearrangement links TRBV9 to TRBJ2-3; possibly TRBD2 for D (6 bases). The CDR3 length is 15 residues. CDR1 is SGDLS, CDR2 YYNGEE, per germline. Between the trimmed V and J ends, which lost 0 bases and 2 bases, there was a span of 10 bases. The CDR3 here is CASSVVGGNTDTQYF. Written as DNA, the CDR3 is TGTGCCAGCAGCGTAGTGGGGGGTAACACAGATACGCAGTATTTT.

This chain links TRBV5-1 with TRBJ1-1; TRBD1 aligns across 8 bases. Germline V gene sequence: CDR1 SGHRS, CDR2 YFSETQ. With V trimmed by 3 bases and J by 1 base, 2 bases remained unmatched. This CDR3 region has 14 residues. CDR3 DNA sequence: TGCGCCAGCAGCTCCGGGACAGGGAACACTGAAGCTTTCTTT. Translation: CASSSGTGNTEAFF.

J is TRBJ1-1 and V is TRBV29-1; D not resolved. Trimming shortened V by 7 bases and J by 2 bases, and 8 bases separated the two germline ends. The CDR3 is 11 amino acids. Germline-derived CDR1 and CDR2 are SQVTM and ANQGSEA. For the CDR3, the DNA is TGCAGCGCGTATTTAAACACTGAAGCTTTCTTT. Amino acids: CSAYLNTEAFF.

The chain recombines TRBV5-5 with TRBJ2-7, with a tentative D call TRBD1 (5 bases). Germline CDR1 reads SGHKS; CDR2 reads YYEKEE (reference sequence). Trimming left V 0 bases short and J 5 bases short, with 21 bases between. This CDR3 spans 17 amino acids. The CDR3: CASSLEGLEFGSDEQYF. The CDR3 region has the DNA TGTGCCAGCAGCTTGGAGGGGCTCGAGTTCGGGTCGGACGAGCAGTACTTC.

The V call is TRBV10-2, the J call TRBJ1-2; TRBD1 matches 7 bases. Trimming removed 2 bases from V and 3 bases from J; junction bases left unmatched: 15. The CDR3 is made up of 18 amino acids. CDR1 WSHSY and CDR2 SAAADI come from the germline V gene. DNA of the CDR3: TGCGCCAGCAGTGAGCCTCCCGAGGCCGACAGGGCGGACTATGGCTACACCTTC. It codes for CASSEPPEADRADYGYTF.